This TCR beta chain is drawn from a study of blood T cell repertoires in COVID-19 (dated by TCRdb to the early 2020s). Looking at the study overall: Samples from collaborators originated in the United States, Italy and Spain and spanned both the acute and convalescent phases of COVID-19. The repertoires were released in a freely available public database meant as a resource for research on the immune response to SARS-CoV-2. The sample metadata nearly always contained a de-identified subject ID, COVID-19 status, age in years and sex. The dataset comprised deeply sampled blood TCRbeta repertoires from subjects exposed to, actively infected with, or recovered from COVID-19. Where available, HLA class I and class II types were taken from metadata supplied by the sample provider and were not determined by assay-based typing. The samples were drawn from two sources: the first 160 participants of the ongoing ImmuneRACE study, and 1,254 subjects contributed by 6 global collaborators. The prospective study material was composed of cDNA or gDNA derived from T cells, B-cell-depleted T cells, or PBMCs.

TCRbeta CDR3 regions were amplified from genomic DNA using the immunoSEQ Assay, a bias-controlled multiplex PCR. Concerning the study's data processing: The number of nucleated cells in each sample was estimated from the amplification of reference gene primers within the assay. To quantify the absolute abundance of each unique TCRbeta CDR3 rearrangement, sequence reads were collapsed and filtered. Productive Simpson clonality was computed per sample as the square root of Simpson's diversity index over productive rearrangements. TCRdb stores this immuneACCESS table with in-frame sequences only. Part of the clones is absent; in the studies checked, under half of the shortfall reflects unresolved V genes, and no reason is known for the rest. V, J and clone size are those of that table, while D and trimming were read from the DNA. The sample table records tens of thousands of clones; 90% of these occur just once. Less than 10% of the sample is taken by the ten largest.

Study-wide findings and limitations: Clinical and demographic metadata were provided uncurated, with the amount varying by source and participant.

As encoded in the germline V gene (reference sequence), CDR1 is MNHNY while CDR2 is SVGAGI. The germline V and J ends show losses of 5 bases and 5 bases respectively, and no gene match explains 15 bases of the junction. Reading from cysteine to phenylalanine, the CDR3 counts 17 amino acids. The entry retains the CDR3 DNA only, 51 bases that are in frame from base 1. Regarding this clone: What antigen it recognizes has not been identified. No quality values exist for individual bases; no much larger clone is one base distant.

Each collaborating institution followed its own protocols to collect whole blood in K2EDTA tubes. For TCRbeta analysis, collaborator samples were shipped as frozen whole blood, as isolated PBMCs, or as DNA extracted from either sample type. What was sequenced was peripheral blood. This TCR derives from an older man with active or convalescent COVID-19. Recombination linked TRBV6-6 to TRBJ1-2, with 9 bases in between that match TRBD1. The CDR3 region reads CASSQSRFVGQGYGYTF. At the DNA level, the sequence is TGTGCCAGCAGTCAATCCCGATTTGTTGGACAGGGGTATGGCTACACCTTC.